This TCR beta chain is drawn from a study of shared clonotypes between healthy human individuals. As for this clone: The same CDR3 arises from other DNA sequences in this sample as well.

V was clipped by 4 bases and J by 0 bases; unmatched bases: 5. In germline, CDR1 is SQVTM, CDR2 ANQGSEA. This CDR3 comprises 14 residues. The table came from immunoSEQ multiplex PCR; TCRdb's copy has only in-frame clones and leaves some out. The sample comprises about 2 million clones, around 95% of which are singletons, and 0.13% rests with the top ten. Sequenced sample: naive CD4+ T cells sorted from blood. Subset of the sample: CD45RA+ positively selected. The rearrangement links TRBV29-1 to TRBJ2-7, with 8 bases aligning to TRBD2. The TCR sequence derives from a young man in good health. CDR3 in DNA: TGCAGCGTTGTGGGACGGGAGGGCTCCTACGAGCAGTACTTC. Translation: CSVVGREGSYEQYF.